This TCR beta chain was sequenced in a study of control samples from healthy donors and cancer patients. The table came from immunoSEQ multiplex PCR; TCRdb's copy has only in-frame clones and leaves some out. The table has about 140,000 clones, about 90% seen once. This CDR3 is built from 14 residues. The V end was cut by 0 bases, the J end by 1 base, with 7 bases between. Germline V gene sequence: CDR1 SGHRS, CDR2 YFSETQ. This clone appeared a single time. This clonotype originated in a man younger than 35 in good health. Specimen: blood. The chain recombines TRBV5-1 with TRBJ2-5; D is undetermined. CDR3 bases: TGCGCCAGCAGCTTGGATCGATTCCAAGAGACCCAGTACTTC. Amino acids: CASSLDRFQETQYF.